The rows below give T cell receptor beta chains drawn from one sample of a study of breast tumors, draining lymph nodes, adjacent tissues. TCRdb passed the multiplex PCR reads through MiXCR, listing each CDR3 protein once. The repertoire has 25,000 or so distinct CDR3 sequences, roughly three quarters of them found once; the top ten carry more than 20%. The specimen sequenced was tumor-adjacent breast tissue. These receptors were taken from a female donor with breast cancer. Some clones in this sample may be carry-over from other donors' samples. CDR3s include the opening cysteine and the closing phenylalanine or tryptophan. D genes are given only for firm matches. The size of a clone is reported for some rows only, either as once, few or many, or as a class for expanded clones.

v_call: TRBV10-3
clone_size: .
j_call: TRBJ2-5
d_call: TRBD2
cdr3_nt: TGTGCCATCAGTGTAGGACTAGCGGGACGACTTGGGGAGACCCAGTACTTC
cdr3_aa: CAISVGLAGRLGETQYF

v_call: TRBV18
clone_size: .
j_call: TRBJ2-7
d_call: TRBD1
cdr3_nt: TGTGCCAGCTCACCCCAGGGGGCCCGCCTCTACGAGCAGTACTTC
cdr3_aa: CASSPQGARLYEQYF

v_call: TRBV28
clone_size: .
j_call: TRBJ1-4
d_call: .
cdr3_nt: TGTGCCAGCAGTTTATTCCCTGGAAATGAAAAACTGTTTTTT
cdr3_aa: CASSLFPGNEKLFF

v_call: TRBV9
clone_size: few
j_call: TRBJ2-1
d_call: TRBD2
cdr3_nt: TGTGCCAGCAGCCGGGGACTACCCTCCTACAATGAGCAGTTCTTC
cdr3_aa: CASSRGLPSYNEQFF

v_call: TRBV6-1
clone_size: .
j_call: TRBJ2-7
d_call: .
cdr3_nt: TGTGCCAGCAGTGGTTCGGGCAGGGGCAGGAGGGAGCAGTACTTC
cdr3_aa: CASSGSGRGRREQYF

v_call: TRBV5-1
clone_size: .
j_call: TRBJ2-7
d_call: .
cdr3_nt: TGCGCCAGCAGCTTGGGAGGAGATAGCTATGGTCCGTACGAGCAGTACTTC
cdr3_aa: CASSLGGDSYGPYEQYF

v_call: TRBV9
clone_size: .
j_call: TRBJ2-1
d_call: .
cdr3_nt: TGTGCCAGCAGCCCTCACCGACTAGATAACAATGAGCAGTTCTTC
cdr3_aa: CASSPHRLDNNEQFF

v_call: TRBV6-2/TRBV6-3
clone_size: many
j_call: TRBJ1-6
d_call: TRBD1
cdr3_nt: TGTGCCAGCAGTTCTCCTCCGGGACAGCAAAATTCACCCCTCCACTTT
cdr3_aa: CASSSPPGQQNSPLHF

v_call: TRBV6-1
clone_size: few
j_call: TRBJ2-1
d_call: TRBD2
cdr3_nt: TGTGCCAGCAGTGAGAATCCAGCGGGAGGGGGTGAGCAGTTCTTC
cdr3_aa: CASSENPAGGGEQFF

v_call: TRBV6-4
clone_size: .
j_call: TRBJ1-6
d_call: .
cdr3_nt: TGTGCCGGCGGGGAACACGGCGGTTCACCCCTCCACTTT
cdr3_aa: CAGGEHGGSPLHF

v_call: TRBV4-1
clone_size: .
j_call: TRBJ2-7
d_call: TRBD2
cdr3_nt: TGCGCCAGCAGCCAAGTCAAGCGGGGGGGCTCCTACGAGCAGTACTTC
cdr3_aa: CASSQVKRGGSYEQYF

v_call: TRBV5-1
clone_size: .
j_call: TRBJ2-3
d_call: TRBD1
cdr3_nt: TGCGCCAGCATCGCGCCTAGAGGGACAGGGAAGGATACGCAGTATTTT
cdr3_aa: CASIAPRGTGKDTQYF

v_call: TRBV10-3
clone_size: once
j_call: TRBJ2-7
d_call: .
cdr3_nt: TGTGCCGTCAGTGACGGCGGGCCGATCGCCTACGAGCAGTACTTC
cdr3_aa: CAVSDGGPIAYEQYF

v_call: TRBV5-4
clone_size: .
j_call: TRBJ2-1
d_call: TRBD1
cdr3_nt: TGTGCCAGCAGCAAGACCGGACAGGACCCGCAGTTCTTC
cdr3_aa: CASSKTGQDPQFF

v_call: TRBV2
clone_size: medium-sized
j_call: TRBJ1-5
d_call: .
cdr3_nt: TGTGCCAGCAGAGGGGCCGGTAGCAATCAGCCCCAGCATTTT
cdr3_aa: CASRGAGSNQPQHF

v_call: TRBV6-5
clone_size: .
j_call: TRBJ2-7
d_call: .
cdr3_nt: TGTGCCAGCAGTGACCGGAGAAAGGCCTACGAGCAGTACTTC
cdr3_aa: CASSDRRKAYEQYF

v_call: TRBV19
clone_size: .
j_call: TRBJ2-1
d_call: .
cdr3_nt: TGTGCCAGTAGTATAGGACTAGGAATGGATGAGCAGTTCTTC
cdr3_aa: CASSIGLGMDEQFF

v_call: TRBV9
clone_size: .
j_call: TRBJ2-7
d_call: TRBD1
cdr3_nt: TGTGCCAGCAGCGTTACCGGGACAGGGCCAGGTAGCGAGCAGTACTTC
cdr3_aa: CASSVTGTGPGSEQYF

v_call: TRBV4-2
clone_size: many
j_call: TRBJ2-7
d_call: TRBD2
cdr3_nt: TGTGCCAGCAGCCAAGTCGATTTTGGACTAGCGGGAGAAGTCGGGTACGAGCAGTACTTC
cdr3_aa: CASSQVDFGLAGEVGYEQYF

v_call: TRBV5-6
clone_size: .
j_call: TRBJ1-6
d_call: .
cdr3_nt: TGTGCCAGCAGCGGTGGGACATGGGCCAATTCACCCCTCCACTTT
cdr3_aa: CASSGGTWANSPLHF

v_call: TRBV19
clone_size: .
j_call: TRBJ2-1
d_call: TRBD2
cdr3_nt: TGTGCCAGTAGCCCGCTACTAGCGGGGGGCTACAATGAGCAGTTCTTC
cdr3_aa: CASSPLLAGGYNEQFF

v_call: TRBV20-1
clone_size: .
j_call: TRBJ2-7
d_call: TRBD2
cdr3_nt: TGCAGTACTAGCGGGAACTACGAGCAGTACTTC
cdr3_aa: CSTSGNYEQYF

v_call: TRBV5-1
clone_size: .
j_call: TRBJ2-2
d_call: TRBD1
cdr3_nt: TGCGCCAGCGCCCAGGGGGCAGATGTCGGGGAGCTGTTTTTT
cdr3_aa: CASAQGADVGELFF

v_call: TRBV5-1
clone_size: .
j_call: TRBJ2-1
d_call: TRBD2
cdr3_nt: TGCGCCAGCAGCGGCGGGGCGGGAGGGCCGATCCTTGAGCAGTTCTTC
cdr3_aa: CASSGGAGGPILEQFF

v_call: TRBV20-1
clone_size: .
j_call: TRBJ2-7
d_call: TRBD2
cdr3_nt: TGCAGTGCTAGAGAATCTCGGACTAGCGGGAGGGCCTTGCACGAGCAGTACTTC
cdr3_aa: CSARESRTSGRALHEQYF

v_call: TRBV20-1
clone_size: .
j_call: TRBJ2-7
d_call: TRBD1
cdr3_nt: TGCAGTGCTAAGGGACAGGGCCACGAGCAGTACTTC
cdr3_aa: CSAKGQGHEQYF

v_call: TRBV12-3/TRBV12-4
clone_size: .
j_call: TRBJ2-3
d_call: TRBD2
cdr3_nt: TGTGCCAGCAGTTTTAGCGGGGGAGTCACAGATACGCAGTATTTT
cdr3_aa: CASSFSGGVTDTQYF

v_call: TRBV2
clone_size: .
j_call: TRBJ1-2
d_call: .
cdr3_nt: TGTGCCATCAGGGACTCTAACCGGGATGGCTACACCTTC
cdr3_aa: CAIRDSNRDGYTF

v_call: TRBV5-1
clone_size: few
j_call: TRBJ2-5
d_call: .
cdr3_nt: TGCGCCAGCAGCTGGGGTATGGGAGCGCTGCAAGAGACCCAGTACTTC
cdr3_aa: CASSWGMGALQETQYF

v_call: TRBV29-1
clone_size: .
j_call: TRBJ1-2
d_call: .
cdr3_nt: TGCAGCGTTCACCACGACTATGGCTACACCTTC
cdr3_aa: CSVHHDYGYTF

v_call: TRBV25-1
clone_size: .
j_call: TRBJ1-1
d_call: .
cdr3_nt: TGTGCCAGCAGTTCCGACACGAACACTGAAGCTTTCTTT
cdr3_aa: CASSSDTNTEAFF

v_call: TRBV20-1
clone_size: once
j_call: TRBJ2-3
d_call: TRBD2
cdr3_nt: TGCAGTGCGGAAACTAGCGGGAGGGCAGATACGCAGTATTTT
cdr3_aa: CSAETSGRADTQYF

v_call: TRBV11-3
clone_size: .
j_call: TRBJ2-3
d_call: TRBD2
cdr3_nt: TGTGCCAGCAGCCATCGACTAGCTCCAAATACGCAGTATTTT
cdr3_aa: CASSHRLAPNTQYF

v_call: TRBV5-6
clone_size: many
j_call: TRBJ1-5
d_call: .
cdr3_nt: TGTGCCAGCAGCTTGGCAGGGGTTGTCAATCAGCCCCAGCATTTT
cdr3_aa: CASSLAGVVNQPQHF

v_call: TRBV29-1
clone_size: .
j_call: TRBJ1-2
d_call: .
cdr3_nt: TGCAGCGTTTCGGTACAGAGCTACACCTTC
cdr3_aa: CSVSVQSYTF

v_call: TRBV5-6
clone_size: few
j_call: TRBJ1-6
d_call: .
cdr3_nt: TGTGCCAGCAGCCGGCGCCATAATTCACCCCTCCACTTT
cdr3_aa: CASSRRHNSPLHF

v_call: TRBV20-1
clone_size: .
j_call: TRBJ1-6
d_call: TRBD1
cdr3_nt: TGCAGTGCTCGGACAGGGGCAAATTCACCCCTCCACTTT
cdr3_aa: CSARTGANSPLHF

v_call: TRBV5-1
clone_size: .
j_call: TRBJ2-7
d_call: TRBD1
cdr3_nt: TGCGCCAGCAGCCGGACAGGGGAAGGGGGCCACGAGCAGTACTTC
cdr3_aa: CASSRTGEGGHEQYF

v_call: TRBV6-4
clone_size: .
j_call: TRBJ2-7
d_call: .
cdr3_nt: TGTGCCAGCAGTGACGCCGAGCAGTACTTC
cdr3_aa: CASSDAEQYF

v_call: TRBV4-2
clone_size: many
j_call: TRBJ2-1
d_call: TRBD2
cdr3_nt: TGTGCCAGCACCTATCAGGTGACTAGCGGGTACAATGAGCAGTTCTTC
cdr3_aa: CASTYQVTSGYNEQFF

v_call: TRBV7-2
clone_size: .
j_call: TRBJ2-3
d_call: .
cdr3_nt: TGTGCCAGCAGCTTATCGGGACGCCGCACAGATACGCAGTATTTT
cdr3_aa: CASSLSGRRTDTQYF

v_call: TRBV4-1
clone_size: .
j_call: TRBJ1-3
d_call: TRBD1
cdr3_nt: TGCGCCAGCAGCCAAACCCCCGGCAGGGGGCGAGGAAACACCATATATTTT
cdr3_aa: CASSQTPGRGRGNTIYF

v_call: TRBV6-5
clone_size: .
j_call: TRBJ2-5
d_call: .
cdr3_nt: TGTGCCGGCAGTCCCCGGGGTCACCAAGAGACCCAGTACTTC
cdr3_aa: CAGSPRGHQETQYF

v_call: TRBV24-1
clone_size: .
j_call: TRBJ2-1
d_call: TRBD2
cdr3_nt: TGTGCCACCAGTGATCCGGGACTAGCGGGAATAAATGAGCAGTTCTTC
cdr3_aa: CATSDPGLAGINEQFF

v_call: TRBV7-9
clone_size: .
j_call: TRBJ2-3
d_call: .
cdr3_nt: TGTGCCAGCAGCGAAGGACAAAGCACAGATGCGCAGTATTTT
cdr3_aa: CASSEGQSTDAQYF

v_call: TRBV7-9
clone_size: .
j_call: TRBJ2-5
d_call: TRBD1
cdr3_nt: TGTGCCAGCAGCTCGGGACAGGGGGACCGAGAGACCCAGTACTTC
cdr3_aa: CASSSGQGDRETQYF